The clone carrying this TCR beta chain was seen more than once but under ten times. Antigen: not known. The CDR3 sequence is 14 residues long. The germline CDR1 and CDR2 sequences are ENHRY and SYGVKD. V lost 2 bases, J lost 5 bases, and 13 bases lay in between. This entry belongs to a study of response to subunit inactivated influenza vaccine. The study, taken as a whole, reports: Authors suggested seasonal influenza vaccinations each recruit few new T cells.

TCRdb recomputed calls from the RT-PCR reads with MiXCR, one row per CDR3 protein. Among 700,000 to 900,000 distinct CDR3 sequences listed, approximately 21% were seen once. Sample: PBMCs from blood, taken 4 to 6 days after vaccination. The V gene is TRBV10-3, the J gene TRBJ2-7, with a weak D call TRBD1 (7 bases). The receptor's source is a man aged 45 to 65 who received an inactivated influenza vaccine. The CDR3 sequence: CAISEAGQPHEQYF. Here the CDR3 DNA reads TGTGCCATCAGTGAGGCGGGACAGCCCCACGAGCAGTACTTC.